Shown below are 27 T cell receptor beta chains from a single sample sequenced in a study of blood T cell repertoires in COVID-19. The protocol was immunoSEQ multiplex PCR, while the TCRdb copy is restricted to in-frame clones and leaves out a portion. This repertoire shows around 450,000 clones, approximately 90% found once; its top ten account for around 4.4%. Sequencing used peripheral blood. The receptors originated from a woman aged 25 to 39 with acute or convalescent COVID-19.

The chain joins TRBV30 to TRBJ1-1, with a tentative D call TRBD1 (5 bases). The CDR3 covers 12 residues. The germline V gene encodes CDR1 GTSNPN and CDR2 SVGIG (reference sequence). Trimming removed 8 bases from V and 10 bases from J, with 20 bases in between. The CDR3 bases are TGTGCCCTAACGCAGGGTACGGATTTAGCTTTCTTT. This translates into CALTQGTDLAFF.

This chain connects TRBV5-1 to TRBJ2-7, with D perhaps matching TRBD2 (5 bases). Germline-derived CDR1 and CDR2 are SGHRS and YFSETQ. The CDR3 consists of 12 residues. V dropped 0 bases and J dropped 7 bases, with 8 bases sitting between them. The CDR3 here is CASSLAPGEQYF. The DNA of the CDR3 is TGCGCCAGCAGCTTGGCACCGGGGGAGCAGTACTTC.

J is TRBJ2-7 and V is TRBV2; TRBD1 is a possible D gene (5 bases). Germline V CDR1 and CDR2: SNHLY, FYNNEI. V was trimmed by 6 bases and J by 0 bases, leaving 12 bases between them. This CDR3 contains 14 residues. The CDR3 DNA follows: TGTGCCAGCAGGAGACAGCGCAACTCCTACGAGCAGTACTTC. Amino acids: CASRRQRNSYEQYF. Using reference TRBV2 and TRBJ2-7 for the parts outside the CDR3, the full variable domain is EPEVTQTPSHQVTQMGQEVILRCVPISNHLYFYWYRQILGQKVEFLVSFYNNEISEKSEIFDDQFSVERPDGSNFTLKIRSTKLEDSAMYFCASRRQRNSYEQYFGPGTRLTVT.

The V gene is TRBV7-6, the J gene TRBJ2-7; 9 bases match TRBD2. The germline V gene has CDR1 SGHVS and CDR2 FNYEAQ. Trimming took 1 base from V and 1 from J; bases not matched to a gene: 5. The CDR3 contains 16 residues. CDR3 DNA: TGTGCCAGCAGCTTAGAGGGGCTAGCGGGGTCCTACGAGCAGTACTTC. Translated: CASSLEGLAGSYEQYF.

The V and J genes are TRBV5-6 and TRBJ1-4, with TRBD1 as a possible D gene (5 bases). The CDR3 totals 17 residues. With 1 base removed from V and 1 base from J, the gap between germline ends came to 14 bases. Germline V CDR1 and CDR2: SGHDT, YYEEEE. The CDR3, as DNA: TGTGCCAGCAGCTTGTGGGGCCAGGAGAAAACTAATGAAAAACTGTTTTTT. Protein product: CASSLWGQEKTNEKLFF.

The chain couples TRBV2 to TRBJ2-7, with TRBD1 identical over 10 bases. The CDR3 is 14 residues long. CDR1 and CDR2 (germline): SNHLY, FYNNEI. Trimming took 7 bases from V and 3 from J; bases not matched to a gene: 6. The CDR3 DNA reads TGTGCCAGCACCGGACAGGGGGTTTTCTACGAGCAGTACTTC. Translated: CASTGQGVFYEQYF.

The chain uses TRBV6-5 and TRBJ1-1, with D maybe TRBD1 (5 bases). CDR1 and CDR2 from the germline V gene are MNHEY and SVGAGI. The CDR3 runs 14 residues. V was pared by 1 base and J by 1 base, with 7 bases between. This CDR3 reads CASSYLGGNTEAFF. The CDR3 DNA reads as TGTGCCAGCAGTTACTTGGGGGGGAACACTGAAGCTTTCTTT.

As regards this clone: The same CDR3 is also encoded by other DNA sequences in this sample. V usage is TRBV18 and J usage is TRBJ1-5; D uncertain. Germline CDR1 KGHSH, CDR2 LQKENI. This CDR3 contains 13 residues. Trimming took 2 bases from V and 4 from J, leaving 6 bases between them. The CDR3 coding sequence is TGTGCCAGCTCACCAGATCGGAATCAGCCCCAGCATTTT. This translates into CASSPDRNQPQHF. Full variable domain (missing parts from reference TRBV18 and TRBJ1-5): NAGVMQNPRHLVRRRGQEARLRCSPMKGHSHVYWYRQLPEEGLKFMVYLQKENIIDESGMPKERFSAEFPKEGPSILRIQQVVRGDSAAYFCASSPDRNQPQHFGDGTRLSIL.

The V call is TRBV28, the J call TRBJ2-2; D call uncertain. Trimming left V 4 bases short and J 8 bases short, with 8 bases between. Per the germline V gene, CDR1 is MDHEN and CDR2 is SYDVKM. The CDR3 consists of 12 residues. The CDR3 DNA follows: TGTGCCAGCAGTTCCCTCAGGGGGGAGCTGTTTTTT. The encoded protein is CASSSLRGELFF.

This chain joins TRBV11-1 and TRBJ2-7, with 12 bases identical to TRBD1. CDR1 is SGHAT and CDR2 is FQDESV in the germline V gene (reference sequence). V lost 5 bases to trimming and J lost 4 bases; unmatched junction nucleotides: 3. The length of the CDR3 is 14 residues. The CDR3 coding sequence is TGTGCCAGCAGCAAGGGACAGGGGGCATACGAGCAGTACTTC. Protein sequence: CASSKGQGAYEQYF.

The chain employs TRBV5-6 and TRBJ2-7; tentative D call: TRBD1 (5 bases). CDR3 size: 14 residues. The V gene lost 1 base and the J gene lost 5 bases, with 13 bases spanning the gap. Germline loops: CDR1 SGHDT, CDR2 YYEEEE. The CDR3 DNA reads as TGTGCCAGCAGCTTGACAGGTCTAGGTGACGAGCAGTACTTC. It codes for CASSLTGLGDEQYF.

The chain links TRBV4-1 to TRBJ1-4, with unresolved D. V was clipped by 1 base and J by 0 bases, with 9 bases between them. In germline, CDR1 is MGHRA, CDR2 YSYEKL. The CDR3 covers 16 residues. CDR3 nucleotides: TGCGCCAGCAGCCAAGTTGCAGGAACAACTAATGAAAAACTGTTTTTT. Encoded protein: CASSQVAGTTNEKLFF.

The rearrangement joins TRBV9 to TRBJ1-2; D gene uncertain. CDR1 and CDR2 from the germline V gene are SGDLS and YYNGEE. This CDR3 has 15 residues. V was clipped by 3 bases and J by 3 bases, with 15 bases between them. The DNA for the CDR3 is TGTGCCAGCAGCGCGAGACTTAAAGGAGACTATGGCTACACCTTC. It codes for CASSARLKGDYGYTF.

This clone came up once. J is TRBJ2-1 and V is TRBV5-4, with D hard to call. This CDR3 region has 12 residues. From germline, CDR1 is SGHNT and CDR2 YYREEE (reference sequence). Trimming removed 7 bases at V and 5 bases at J, with 10 bases between. In DNA, the CDR3 is TGTGCCAGCGAGAGTAACCACAATGAGCAGTTCTTC. This codes for CASESNHNEQFF.

This clone has a single count. The chain joins TRBV4-1 to TRBJ1-6; D remains ambiguous. Germline CDR1 MGHRA, CDR2 YSYEKL. The CDR3 has 18 amino acids. V dropped 0 bases and J dropped 1 base, with 13 bases sitting between them. The CDR3 sequence: CASSQDPENRSYNSPLHF. In DNA form, the CDR3 reads TGCGCCAGCAGCCAAGATCCGGAGAATCGGTCCTATAATTCACCCCTCCACTTT.

The chain joins TRBV27 to TRBJ2-7, with TRBD1 identical over 7 bases. The CDR3 loop spans 11 amino acids. Trimming took 7 bases from V and 6 from J; bases not matched to a gene: 3. Germline V gene data show CDR1 as MNHEY and CDR2 as SMNVEV (reference sequence). The CDR3 DNA sequence: TGTGCCAGCACGTACAGGGGCGAGCAGTACTTC. Translating gives CASTYRGEQYF.

This chain links TRBV19 with TRBJ2-1, with 7 bases matching TRBD1. Germline trimming cut 6 bases from V and 7 bases from J; bases unmatched to any gene: 6. The CDR3 extends over 13 amino acids. Germline CDR1 and CDR2: LNHDA and SQIVND (reference sequence). CDR3 DNA sequence: TGTGCCAGTAGGACAGGGAAATCGAATGAGCAGTTCTTC. Translating it yields CASRTGKSNEQFF.

This sequence joins TRBV2 and TRBJ1-6, with a possible D match to TRBD1 (6 bases). CDR3 length: 14 residues. V shed 3 bases and J shed 10 bases, with 13 bases lying between them. Germline V lookup: CDR1 SNHLY, CDR2 FYNNEI. The chain's CDR3 is CASSELQGMSPLHF. The DNA of the CDR3 is TGTGCCAGCAGTGAGTTACAGGGTATGTCACCCCTCCACTTT.

This chain uses TRBV29-1 with TRBJ1-1; tentative D call: TRBD1 (5 bases). Germline V gene sequence: CDR1 SQVTM, CDR2 ANQGSEA. V shed 4 bases and J shed 5 bases, with 20 bases lying between them. The CDR3 has 15 residues. In DNA form, the CDR3 reads TGCAGCGTTGTGTCTCCCCAGGGTGATTTGACTGAAGCTTTCTTT. Protein sequence: CSVVSPQGDLTEAFF.

This chain links TRBV10-2 with TRBJ2-2, with 12 bases that match TRBD2. J was trimmed by 5 bases and V by 10 bases; bases with no gene match: 14. The CDR3 runs 17 residues. The germline V gene encodes CDR1 WSHSY and CDR2 SAAADI. CDR3 sequence reads: CAIRDLAGGRVTGELFF. The CDR3 nucleotides are TGCGCCATACGTGATCTAGCGGGGGGGCGTGTTACCGGGGAGCTGTTTTTT.

This chain links TRBV27 with TRBJ2-7, with TRBD1 identical over 12 bases. The length of the CDR3 is 15 residues. The trim removed 6 bases at V and 1 base at J, leaving 4 bases unmatched. In germline, CDR1 is MNHEY, CDR2 SMNVEV (reference sequence). CDR3 region: CASRRGQGASYEQYF. As DNA, the CDR3 is TGTGCCAGCAGACGGGGACAGGGGGCGTCCTACGAGCAGTACTTC.

CDR3 loop: CASSEFQGKLYNSPLHF. CDR3 DNA: TGCGCCAGCAGTGAGTTCCAGGGGAAATTGTATAATTCACCCCTCCACTTT. The V call is TRBV10-2, the J call TRBJ1-6; tentative D call: TRBD1 (6 bases). There are 17 residues in the CDR3. Per germline, CDR1 WSHSY and CDR2 SAAADI. The V end was cut by 1 base, the J end by 4 bases, with 14 bases between.

The V gene is TRBV27, the J gene TRBJ1-2; 7 bases map to TRBD1. With V trimmed by 3 bases and J by 5 bases, 6 bases remained unmatched. The length of the CDR3 is 14 residues. Germline CDR1 is MNHEY and CDR2 is SMNVEV (reference sequence). The CDR3 DNA follows: TGTGCCAGCAGTTTCGGAGGGGGCTTTTATGGCTACACCTTC. Its translation: CASSFGGGFYGYTF.

The rearrangement uses TRBV10-2 and TRBJ2-7, with a weak D call TRBD2 (6 bases). The germline V and J ends were trimmed by 0 bases and 8 bases, with 17 bases remaining between them. Per germline, CDR1 WSHSY and CDR2 SAAADI. The CDR3 loop spans 15 amino acids. As DNA, the CDR3 is TGCGCCAGCAGTGAGTCGGACTACCGGGAGCCCAAGCAGTACTTC. This encodes CASSESDYREPKQYF.

The rearrangement links TRBV30 to TRBJ2-2; D not resolved. CDR1 and CDR2 (germline): GTSNPN, SVGIG (reference sequence). V shed 3 bases and J shed 4 bases, with 12 bases lying between them. The CDR3 consists of 14 residues. CDR3: CAWRQTRLTGELFF. The CDR3 coding sequence is TGTGCCTGGAGGCAAACCCGACTCACCGGGGAGCTGTTTTTT.

The J gene is TRBJ1-2, the V gene TRBV5-1; 7 bases map to TRBD1. The CDR3 has 14 residues. J gave up 8 bases and V 1 base, and 8 bases lay outside the gene matches. Germline CDR1 reads SGHRS; CDR2 reads YFSETQ. In nucleotides, the CDR3 is TGCGCCAGCAGCTTGACTACAGGGGTAGAGGGCTACACCTTC. It encodes CASSLTTGVEGYTF. The full variable domain, in which reference TRBV5-1 and TRBJ1-2 provide the parts outside the CDR3, is KAGVTQTPRYLIKTRGQQVTLSCSPISGHRSVSWYQQTPGQGLQFLFEYFSETQRNKGNFPGRFSGRQFSNSRSEMNVSTLELGDSALYLCASSLTTGVEGYTFGSGTRLTVV.

V and J are TRBV5-4 and TRBJ2-7; 10 bases line up with TRBD2. V shed 4 bases, J shed 3 bases, and the junction held 4 bases outside the gene matches. The CDR3 sequence is 14 residues long. Germline lookup yields CDR1 SGHNT and CDR2 YYREEE (reference sequence). The CDR3 DNA reads as TGTGCCAGCAGCGGAGCGGGGGGGAACTACGAGCAGTACTTC. Its protein product is CASSGAGGNYEQYF.